A single sample gave rise to the 20 T cell receptor beta chains below, sequenced in a study of tissue T cells after allogeneic stem cell transplantation. Clones were sequenced by immunoSEQ multiplex PCR, and TCRdb holds only the in-frame ones, with some missing. The sample yields 40,000 to 50,000 clones, around 66% seen once. The material sequenced was sorted cells pooled from one or two spleens. These receptors all stem from a pool of C57BL/6 mice in good health.

This clone was seen a single time. The genes are named according to mouse. The DNA ends 1 residue before the CDR3 does, and the rest of the CDR3 is filled in from the germline J gene. This rearrangement joins TRBV1 to TRBJ2-1, with D possibly being TRBD1 (6 bases). V shed 4 bases and J shed 4 bases, with 11 bases lying between them. The V gene's germline CDR1 is NSQYPW and CDR2 LRSPGD (reference sequence). The CDR3 sequence is 14 residues long. This chain's CDR3 is CTCSEGQGYAEQFF. Incomplete CDR3 DNA: TGCACCTGCAGTGAGGGGCAGGGGTATGCTGAGCAGTTC.

As concerns this clone: Gene labels here are mouse ones. The observed sequence ends 1 residue before the CDR3 terminus, with the missing tail filled in from the germline J gene. The J gene is TRBJ1-4, the V gene TRBV31, with 8 bases aligning to TRBD1. V was pared by 1 base and J by 4 bases, with 5 bases of the junction left unmatched. Germline V gene lookup returns CDR1 GKSSPN and CDR2 SITVG. The CDR3 contains 15 residues. CDR3 DNA (partial): TGTGCCTGGAGTCCTCGGGACAGGAACAACGAAAGATTATTT. Amino acid sequence: CAWSPRDRNNERLF. The whole CDR3 reads CAWSPRDRNNERLFF.

About this clone itself: Gene and germline names: mouse. The read falls 1 residue short of the CDR3 end, and the missing part is taken from the germline J gene. The chain links TRBV5 to TRBJ1-1, with D uncertain. The CDR3 contains 13 residues. Trimming stripped 0 bases from V and 3 bases from J, with 5 bases between. The germline V gene encodes CDR1 LGHNA and CDR2 YNLKQL (reference sequence). This CDR3 is CASSQDTDTEVFF. The part of the CDR3 DNA that was read is TGTGCCAGCAGCCAAGATACGGACACAGAAGTCTTC.

Regarding this clone: The listed genes are named as in mouse. The read ends 1 residue before the CDR3 terminus; that terminus is restored from the germline J gene. The V gene is TRBV29, the J gene TRBJ2-2; 7 bases agree with TRBD1. The junction had 1 base not matched to a gene; V was cut back by 2 bases and J by 1 base. The CDR3 extends over 15 amino acids. Per germline, CDR1 MSHET and CDR2 SYDVDS. CDR3 DNA, as far as it was read: TGTGCTAGCAGTTTAAGACAGGGAAACACCGGGCAGCTCTAC. It encodes CASSLRQGNTGQLY. The entire CDR3 protein reads CASSLRQGNTGQLYF.

Comment on this clone: Each gene name is a mouse one. The read ends 1 residue early relative to the CDR3; the germline J gene fills the gap. The V call is TRBV2, the J call TRBJ2-1, with TRBD1 matching 7 bases. This CDR3 is built from 14 residues. Trimming at V came to 1 base and at J to 7 bases, leaving 4 bases not matched to a gene. Looked up from germline, CDR1 is LGHNA and CDR2 is YSYQKL. The CDR3 here is CASSQADRDAEQFF. The CDR3 bases that were read are TGTGCCAGCAGCCAAGCCGACAGGGACGCTGAGCAGTTC.

This clone was seen just once. Germline and genes here are mouse. The read terminates 1 residue before the CDR3 end, so the remaining end is supplied by the germline J gene. This chain uses TRBV31 with TRBJ2-1; D tentatively fits TRBD1 or TRBD2 (5 bases each). The germline CDR1 and CDR2 sequences are GKSSPN and SITVG. CDR3 size: 15 residues. V was clipped by 0 bases and J by 1 base, with 10 bases between them. The CDR3 here is CAWSLLGQNYAEQFF. CDR3 bases read: TGTGCCTGGAGTCTATTGGGGCAAAACTATGCTGAGCAGTTC.

Comments on this clone: Mouse gene names apply. Partial CDR3 DNA: TGTGCCAGCAGTTCGGACAGGAGAAGTCAAAACACCTTGTAC. It specifies CASSSDRRSQNTLY. The complete CDR3 sequence is CASSSDRRSQNTLYF. The V and J genes are TRBV13-1 and TRBJ2-4, with 7 nucleotides matching TRBD1. The read ends 1 residue early relative to the CDR3; the germline J gene fills the gap. Trimming at V came to 4 bases and at J to 0 bases, leaving 5 bases not matched to a gene. This CDR3 contains 15 residues. Germline V lookup: CDR1 NSHNY, CDR2 SYGAGN.

This clone was observed a few times. The listed genes are named as in mouse. The read ends 1 residue early relative to the CDR3; the germline J gene fills the gap. The rearrangement uses TRBV19 and TRBJ2-7; D is undetermined. Trimming took off 1 base at V and 0 bases at J, with 8 bases between the two ends. The CDR3 is 14 residues long. CDR1 is FNHDT and CDR2 is SITEND in the germline V gene (reference sequence). The chain's CDR3 is CASSIRAGSYEQYF. The CDR3 bases that were read are TGTGCCAGCAGTATACGCGCGGGCTCCTATGAACAGTAC.

In the case of this clone: Each gene name is a mouse one. The CDR3 is cut off 1 residue early in the read; its end comes from the germline J gene. The V and J genes are TRBV14 and TRBJ2-3; D unclear. This CDR3 spans 12 amino acids. From germline, CDR1 is SGHDT and CDR2 FRDEAV. The V gene lost 2 bases and the J gene lost 1 base, with 2 bases spanning the gap. Here the CDR3 reads CASSFRAETLYF. Incomplete CDR3 DNA: TGTGCCAGCAGTTTTCGTGCAGAAACGCTGTAT.

This clone was observed a few times. Mouse germline and gene names are used. The CDR3 is cut off 1 residue early in the read; its end comes from the germline J gene. The J gene is TRBJ1-5, the V gene TRBV13-1; 8 bases are shared with TRBD1. Per germline, CDR1 NSHNY and CDR2 SYGAGN. CDR3 length: 13 residues. The junction had 0 bases not matched to a gene; V was cut back by 3 bases and J by 4 bases. This chain's CDR3 is CASSGTGNQAPLF. CDR3 DNA (partial): TGTGCCAGCAGTGGGACAGGGAACCAGGCTCCGCTT.

Comments on this clone: Genes and germline come from the mouse. The read terminates 1 residue ahead of where the CDR3 ends, so the germline J gene completes it. The chain uses TRBV13-2 and TRBJ2-5; TRBD2 agrees at 10 bases. This CDR3 has 15 residues. V gave up 9 bases and J gave up 0 bases; unmatched junction bases: 7. CDR1 is NNHNN, CDR2 SYGAGS, per germline (reference sequence). The CDR3 sequence: CATRWGGANQDTQYF. The sequenced part of the CDR3 DNA is TGTGCCACCCGCTGGGGGGGCGCGAACCAAGACACCCAGTAC.

A remark on this clone: Gene names are mouse gene names. The read halts 1 residue ahead of the CDR3 end, with the missing end drawn from the germline J gene. The chain is built from TRBV29 and TRBJ2-5; D tentatively fits TRBD1 or TRBD2 (5 bases each). Germline V gene lookup returns CDR1 MSHET and CDR2 SYDVDS. The germline V and J ends were trimmed by 2 bases and 6 bases, with 12 bases remaining between them. The CDR3 loop spans 14 amino acids. The part of the CDR3 DNA that was read is TGTGCTAGCAGTTTAGGGGGAGGCTGGGACACCCAGTAC. It encodes CASSLGGGWDTQY. The full-length CDR3 reads as CASSLGGGWDTQYF.

On this clone itself: Here the gene names and germline are mouse. The read ends 1 residue shy of where the CDR3 ends; the end is completed using the germline J gene. V usage is TRBV13-2 and J usage is TRBJ2-7, with 7 bases lining up with TRBD1. Germline assignment: CDR1 NNHNN and CDR2 SYGAGS (reference sequence). V was clipped by 2 bases and J by 7 bases; unmatched bases: 6. The CDR3 is 13 residues long. The CDR3 protein is CASGDPGGEEQYF. CDR3 bases read: TGTGCCAGCGGTGACCCAGGGGGAGAGGAACAGTAC.

On this clone: Genes and germline come from the mouse. The read gets to within 1 residue of the CDR3 end, and the germline J gene fills in the rest. The chain has TRBV4 and TRBJ2-7; 7 bases match TRBD1. This CDR3 region has 14 residues. CDR1 and CDR2 (germline): LGHDT, YNNKQL (reference sequence). After removal of 5 bases from V and 1 base from J, the junction contained 5 bases not matched to a gene. CDR3 DNA, as far as it was read: TGTGCCAGCAGCCTCACAGGGGCGTCCTATGAACAGTAC. Its translation: CASSLTGASYEQY. From start to end, the CDR3 is CASSLTGASYEQYF.

This clone was observed a few times. The listed genes are named as in mouse. The CDR3 end lies 1 residue beyond the end of the read and is filled in from the germline J gene. This chain joins TRBV29 and TRBJ2-7; TRBD1 might be the D (6 bases). This CDR3 has 12 amino acids. The V gene's germline CDR1 is MSHET and CDR2 SYDVDS. V lost 2 bases and J lost 7, with 9 bases in between. Partial CDR3 DNA: TGTGCTAGCAGTTTAACAGGGAGAGAACAGTAC. Translation: CASSLTGREQY. The whole CDR3 sequence is CASSLTGREQYF. The whole variable domain, filled in from reference TRBV29 and TRBJ2-7, reads DMKVTQMPRYLIKRMGENVLLECGQDMSHETMYWYRQDPGLGLQLIYISYDVDSNSEGDIPKGYRVSRKKREHFSLILDSAKTNQTSVYFCASSLTGREQYFGPGTRLTVL.

As regards this clone: The gene names given are mouse names. The read ends 1 residue shy of where the CDR3 ends; the end is completed using the germline J gene. The V call is TRBV13-3, the J call TRBJ1-4, with TRBD1 matching 8 bases. Germline CDR1 NNHDY, CDR2 SYVADS. The CDR3 is 15 amino acids. With V trimmed by 5 bases and J by 3 bases, 6 bases remained unmatched. CDR3 DNA (partial): TGTGCCAGCAGCAAAACAGGGGGGGCCAACGAAAGATTATTT. It yields the protein CASSKTGGANERLF. The CDR3 in its entirety is CASSKTGGANERLFF.

With regard to this clone: Genes and germline come from the mouse. The read is 1 residue too short to cover the CDR3 end, so that end is filled in from the germline J gene. The chain carries TRBV12-1 and TRBJ2-1; 7 bases align to TRBD1. The trim removed 0 bases at V and 3 bases at J, leaving 1 base unmatched. The germline V gene has CDR1 SGHSN and CDR2 HYEKVE. CDR3 length: 14 amino acids. Here the CDR3 reads CASSLTGVYAEQFF. The sequenced part of the CDR3 DNA is TGTGCCAGCTCTCTCACAGGGGTCTATGCTGAGCAGTTC.

Turning to this clone: Gene names and germline match the mouse. The read halts 1 residue ahead of the CDR3 end, with the missing end drawn from the germline J gene. This sequence joins TRBV1 and TRBJ2-3; 10 bases fit TRBD2. Germline trimming cut 0 bases from V and 1 base from J; bases unmatched to any gene: 1. There are 16 residues in the CDR3. Germline V lookup: CDR1 NSQYPW, CDR2 LRSPGD (reference sequence). CDR3 bases read: TGCACCTGCAGTGCAGATGGACTGGGGGGTGCAGAAACGCTGTAT. It yields the protein CTCSADGLGGAETLY. The CDR3 in full is CTCSADGLGGAETLYF.

To note about this clone: All gene names here are mouse names. The missing CDR3 end, 1 residue past where the read stops, is filled in from the germline J gene. V and J are TRBV2 and TRBJ2-7, with 10 bases identical to TRBD2. The trim removed 4 bases at V and 2 bases at J, leaving 2 bases unmatched. The CDR3 covers 14 residues. CDR1 is LGHNA and CDR2 is YSYQKL in the germline V gene. The covered CDR3 bases are TGTGCCAGCAGCCCGGGACTGGGGCCCTATGAACAGTAC. Amino acids: CASSPGLGPYEQY. The CDR3, in full, reads CASSPGLGPYEQYF.

As to this clone: Germline and genes: mouse. The read terminates 1 residue before the CDR3 end, so the remaining end is supplied by the germline J gene. The J gene is TRBJ1-2, the V gene TRBV4, with 9 bases fitting TRBD1. The CDR3 covers 15 residues. CDR1 is LGHDT and CDR2 is YNNKQL in the germline V gene (reference sequence). The V and J ends lost 4 bases and 0 bases, in that order; junction bases with no gene match: 3. CDR3 region: CASSSRQGANSDYTF. The CDR3 bases that were read are TGTGCCAGCAGCTCTAGACAGGGGGCAAACTCCGACTACACC.